The 20 T cell receptor beta chains given below trace back to one sample, sequenced in a study of shared clonotypes between healthy human individuals. Using immunoSEQ multiplex PCR, the repertoire was profiled, and TCRdb retains in-frame clones only, with some absent. The sample lists around 600,000 clones; roughly 98% were seen once. Only CD45RO-negative cells positively selected for CCR7 counted as naive CD8 cells, so terminally differentiated effector memory CD45RA+ cells were excluded. The sequenced material came from naive CD8+ T cells sorted from blood. These receptors were taken from a man younger than 40 in good health.

The V gene is TRBV2, the J gene TRBJ2-7; no reliable D call. V lost 7 bases and J lost 4, with 11 bases in between. The CDR3 is 12 amino acids. Germline CDR1 reads SNHLY; CDR2 reads FYNNEI. CDR3 coding DNA: TGTGCCAGCAAGGCTAATTTTTACGAGCAGTACTTC. It translates to CASKANFYEQYF.

This chain links TRBV6-1 with TRBJ1-4; unclear D gene. Trimming removed 2 bases at V and 3 bases at J, with 7 bases between. The CDR3 is 14 residues long. Germline lookup yields CDR1 MNHNS and CDR2 SASEGT. The CDR3 here is CASSEWGSNEKLFF. CDR3 DNA: TGTGCCAGCAGTGAATGGGGATCTAATGAAAAACTGTTTTTT.

V is TRBV7-2 and J is TRBJ1-2; the match to TRBD1 covers 7 bases. Unmatched junction bases numbered 19, after V lost 5 bases and J lost 7 bases. Germline V lookup: CDR1 SGHTA, CDR2 FQGNSA. The CDR3 extends over 17 amino acids. The CDR3 sequence: CASSVWFGVETGFGYTF. CDR3 bases: TGTGCCAGCAGCGTCTGGTTCGGGGTGGAGACAGGGTTTGGCTACACCTTC.

The chain couples TRBV30 to TRBJ2-1; TRBD1 agrees at 11 bases. J gave up 5 bases and V 4 bases, and 7 bases lay outside the gene matches. CDR3 length: 15 residues. The germline V gene has CDR1 GTSNPN and CDR2 SVGIG (reference sequence). The CDR3 protein is CAWTSGTGGHNEQFF. CDR3 DNA sequence: TGTGCCTGGACCTCCGGGACAGGGGGACACAATGAGCAGTTCTTC.

CDR3 sequence reads: CASSESLRGDEQYF. The CDR3 DNA sequence: TGCGCCAGCAGTGAGTCCCTCCGAGGGGACGAGCAGTACTTC. The J gene is TRBJ2-7, the V gene TRBV10-1; D possibly matches TRBD1 or TRBD2 (5 bases each). The CDR3 loop spans 14 amino acids. Per germline, CDR1 WNHNN and CDR2 SYGVQD (reference sequence). Between the trimmed V and J ends, which lost 0 bases and 5 bases, there was a span of 11 bases.

V is TRBV6-1 and J is TRBJ2-7; no clear D gene. V was shortened by 1 base and J by 4 bases, with 11 bases between the two germline ends. This CDR3 is built from 14 residues. The germline V gene encodes CDR1 MNHNS and CDR2 SASEGT. CDR3 loop: CASSEGMFLYEQYF. In DNA, the CDR3 is TGTGCCAGCAGTGAAGGAATGTTCCTGTACGAGCAGTACTTC.

The V gene is TRBV5-4, the J gene TRBJ2-7, with D possibly being TRBD2 (7 bases). The CDR3 sequence is 14 residues long. Germline CDR1 is SGHNT and CDR2 is YYREEE (reference sequence). V shed 4 bases and J shed 5 bases, with 16 bases lying between them. The CDR3 loop is CASSTRGAVHEQYF. The CDR3 coding sequence is TGTGCCAGCAGCACCCGGGGGGCCGTCCACGAGCAGTACTTC.

For this clone: Other DNA sequences in the sample encode the same CDR3. CDR3 sequence reads: CASSLGGTQYF. The CDR3 coding sequence is TGTGCCAGCAGCTTGGGGGGGACCCAGTACTTC. The chain recombines TRBV5-4 with TRBJ2-5; no reliable D call. Germline CDR1 reads SGHNT; CDR2 reads YYREEE (reference sequence). The CDR3 is 11 residues long. V lost 0 bases to trimming and J lost 7 bases, with 4 bases between them.

This sequence joins TRBV18 and TRBJ2-3; D unclear. The V gene's germline CDR1 is KGHSH and CDR2 LQKENI. Trimming took off 4 bases at V and 4 bases at J, with 6 bases between the two ends. The CDR3 has 12 residues. This CDR3 reads CASSQIADTQYF. CDR3 in DNA: TGTGCCAGCTCACAGATAGCAGATACGCAGTATTTT.

The V call is TRBV27, the J call TRBJ1-1; 10 bases align to TRBD1. This CDR3 is built from 15 residues. Losses at the gene ends were 4 bases for V and 4 bases for J; bases not matched to a gene: 6. Germline V gene data show CDR1 as MNHEY and CDR2 as SMNVEV (reference sequence). CDR3 sequence reads: CASSYGQGGITEAFF. As DNA, the CDR3 is TGTGCCAGCAGTTACGGACAGGGGGGGATCACTGAAGCTTTCTTT.

The chain employs TRBV14 and TRBJ2-7, with D unclear. CDR1 SGHDN and CDR2 FVKESK come from the germline V gene. V shed 2 bases and J shed 6 bases, with 5 bases lying between them. CDR3 length equals 11 residues. Here the CDR3 reads CASSQFGEQYF. As DNA, the CDR3 is TGTGCCAGCAGCCAATTTGGCGAGCAGTACTTC.

This clone was recorded once. Other DNA variants within this sample encode the same CDR3. The chain carries TRBV15 and TRBJ2-1; D is tentatively TRBD1 or TRBD2 (5 bases each). CDR1 and CDR2 from the germline V gene are LNHNV and YYDKDF (reference sequence). The CDR3 totals 14 residues. V was shortened by 2 bases and J by 4 bases, with 9 bases between the two germline ends. The CDR3 loop is CATSRSGPYNEQFF. The CDR3 nucleotides read TGTGCCACCAGCAGATCGGGACCTTACAATGAGCAGTTCTTC.

This chain links TRBV28 with TRBJ1-3; tentative D call: TRBD1 (5 bases). Germline CDR1 reads MDHEN; CDR2 reads SYDVKM. Trimming shortened V by 3 bases and J by 4 bases, and 13 bases separated the two germline ends. The CDR3 length is 15 residues. The CDR3 spells CASSFVGGGGNTIYF. In DNA, the CDR3 is TGTGCCAGCAGTTTTGTGGGGGGAGGCGGAAACACCATATATTTT.

This clone was seen a single time. Here the CDR3 DNA reads TGCAGCATTACCGGGACAGATAATGAAAAACTGTTTTTT. Its translation is CSITGTDNEKLFF. This chain links TRBV29-1 with TRBJ1-4; 7 bases map to TRBD1. CDR1 is SQVTM and CDR2 is ANQGSEA in the germline V gene. CDR3 length equals 13 residues. J gave up 4 bases and V 8 bases, and 7 bases lay outside the gene matches.

Of note for this clone: This same CDR3 is encoded by further DNA sequences in the sample. The rearrangement uses TRBV5-6 and TRBJ2-1; a possible D gene is TRBD2 (5 bases). The CDR3 extends over 12 amino acids. Germline CDR1 SGHDT, CDR2 YYEEEE. The ends were cut back, 1 base at V and 8 bases at J, with 7 bases in the middle. CDR3 DNA: TGTGCCAGCAGCTTGTCCGGGGATGAGCAGTTCTTC. Translation gives CASSLSGDEQFF.

The chain joins TRBV7-6 to TRBJ2-1; TRBD2 might be the D (5 bases). CDR3 length equals 16 residues. Germline-derived CDR1 and CDR2 are SGHVS and FNYEAQ. The V gene lost 5 bases and the J gene lost 4 bases, with 18 bases spanning the gap. The CDR3 region is CASSPRRVEGYNEQFF. DNA of the CDR3: TGTGCCAGCAGCCCACGTCGAGTTGAGGGATACAATGAGCAGTTCTTC.

As regards this clone: Other DNA sequences of this sample code for an identical CDR3. The chain joins TRBV27 to TRBJ1-5; TRBD1 might be the D (5 bases). V gave up 0 bases and J gave up 6 bases, with 6 bases separating them. In germline, CDR1 is MNHEY, CDR2 SMNVEV (reference sequence). This CDR3 has 13 residues. The CDR3, as DNA: TGTGCCAGCAGTTTATCTGGGGGTCAGCCCCAGCATTTT. Its translation is CASSLSGGQPQHF.

Of note for this clone: The same CDR3 also results from other DNA sequences found in this sample. The chain employs TRBV29-1 and TRBJ2-7; D possibly corresponds to TRBD1 (5 bases). Trimming removed 6 bases from V and 0 bases from J, with 9 bases in between. This CDR3 is built from 12 residues. CDR1 and CDR2 (germline): SQVTM, ANQGSEA. The CDR3 DNA reads TGCAGCGTCGCCGACAGCTCCTACGAGCAGTACTTC. Translation gives CSVADSSYEQYF.

The chain links TRBV2 to TRBJ2-1; 9 bases align to TRBD2. Per germline, CDR1 SNHLY and CDR2 FYNNEI. The trim removed 4 bases at V and 4 bases at J, leaving 11 bases unmatched. The length of the CDR3 is 17 residues. Here the CDR3 reads CASSGGTSLTMYNEQFF. The DNA for the CDR3 is TGTGCCAGCAGTGGAGGGACTAGCCTAACGATGTACAATGAGCAGTTCTTC.

The chain combines TRBV27 with TRBJ2-7; D possibly corresponds to TRBD1 (6 bases). Trimming removed 6 bases at V and 2 bases at J, with 14 bases between. Germline lookup yields CDR1 MNHEY and CDR2 SMNVEV (reference sequence). There are 14 residues in the CDR3. The CDR3 region is CASSLTGSPYEQYF. The CDR3 DNA follows: TGTGCCAGCAGCCTAACAGGGTCCCCCTACGAGCAGTACTTC.